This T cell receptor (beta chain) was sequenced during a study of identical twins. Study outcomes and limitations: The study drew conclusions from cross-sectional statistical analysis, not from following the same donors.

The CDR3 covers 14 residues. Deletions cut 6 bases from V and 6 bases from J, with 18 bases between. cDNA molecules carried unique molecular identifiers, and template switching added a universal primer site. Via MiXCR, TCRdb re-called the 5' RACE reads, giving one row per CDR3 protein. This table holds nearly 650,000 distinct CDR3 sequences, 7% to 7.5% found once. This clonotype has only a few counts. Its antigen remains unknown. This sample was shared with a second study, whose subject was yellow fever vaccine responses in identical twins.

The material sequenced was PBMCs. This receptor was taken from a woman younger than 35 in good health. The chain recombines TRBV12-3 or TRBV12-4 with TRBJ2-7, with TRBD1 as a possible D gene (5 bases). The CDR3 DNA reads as TGTGCCAGCAGCCCTGGGTTAGGGGTGAGCGAGCAGTACGTC. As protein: CASSPGLGVSEQYV.